This T cell receptor (beta chain) was found in a study of blood T cell repertoires in COVID-19. In the study overall: The origin of the acute and convalescent COVID-19 samples was the United States, Italy and Spain. Sample material is recorded as cDNA or gDNA derived from T cells, B-cell-depleted T cells, or PBMCs.

The authors' processing: Amplifying reference gene primers gave estimates of nucleated cell counts. Generated by immunoSEQ multiplex PCR, the TCRdb table keeps only in-frame clones and is missing some. The V and J calls and clone size were taken over from that table, and D and trimming were inferred from the DNA. The data show roughly 80,000 clones, 85% to 95% seen once. This CDR3 has 13 amino acids. The J segment lost 4 bases and the V segment lost 7 bases, leaving 2 bases of the junction unmatched. The germline V gene encodes CDR1 SNHLY and CDR2 FYNNEI. V usage is TRBV2 and J usage is TRBJ1-5, with TRBD1 matching 9 bases. This sequence was found in a man between 60 and 70 years old with acute or convalescent COVID-19. Sequencing was performed on peripheral blood. Here the CDR3 DNA reads TGTGCCAGCACCGGGACAGGGAATCAGCCCCAGCATTTT. Translation gives CASTGTGNQPQHF.